This T cell receptor beta chain was retrieved from a study of regulatory T cells in long-lasting Graves disease. Broader study findings: Owing to a sample size that was small, accuracy may have been reduced.

In its sample, this clonotype was seen many times. Its antigen is still unknown. Construction of the TCR beta libraries employed iRepertoire HTBI primers in conjunction with Arm-PCR of CDR3 regions. TCRdb recomputed calls from the multiplex PCR reads with MiXCR, one row per CDR3 protein. The top ten clones hold around 7% of a sample with some 430,000 distinct CDR3 sequences, 20% to 25% of them seen once. Indicated time point: persistent/refractory GD, antithyroid drugs over 5 years with positive TRAb. PBMC-derived RNA was used for the TCR library. V lost 8 bases to trimming and J lost 1 base, with 8 bases between them. CDR1 is MNHNS and CDR2 is SASEGT in the germline V gene. The CDR3 sequence is 13 residues long.

The source was peripheral blood mononuclear cells (PBMCs), collected when the disease was refractory, from a patient treated with antithyroid drugs. The TCR was taken from a female donor with Graves disease. The chain joins TRBV6-1 to TRBJ2-2; possibly TRBD1 for D (6 bases). The CDR3 DNA sequence: TGTGCCAGCCACAGGGAGAACACCGGGGAGCTGTTTTTT. Protein product: CASHRENTGELFF.